Listed below are T cell receptor beta chains from one sample, sequenced in a study of shared T cell receptors in the human thymus. Sequenced by immunoSEQ multiplex PCR; TCRdb stores in-frame clones only, minus some. In the table there are 450,000 to 650,000 clones, around three quarters of which are singletons. The sample was also linked to a second study, of human thymus T cells.

The sequencing sample was made of thymocytes. The receptors shown here come from a boy under three years old with a congenital heart defect. The CDR3 runs from the conserved cysteine through the conserved F or W. D genes are given only for firm matches. Clone size is stated in some rows and not others, as once, few, many or a class when expanded.

v_call	clone_size	j_call	d_call	cdr3_nt	cdr3_aa
TRBV6-6	.	TRBJ2-3	TRBD2	TGTGCGGTGGGGGGGATAAGAACAGATACGCAGTATTTT	CAVGGIRTDTQYF
TRBV9	few	TRBJ1-4	TRBD1	TGTGCCAGCAGCTCCCAGGGGGCGAGGAATGAAAAACTGTTTTTT	CASSSQGARNEKLFF
TRBV29-1	once	TRBJ2-1	TRBD1	TGCAGCGTTCGCAAATTTTCCCCGGGACAGGGATACAATGAGCAGTTCTTC	CSVRKFSPGQGYNEQFF
TRBV10-3	once	TRBJ2-3	.	TGTGCCATCAGGAACAGAAGCACAGATACGCAGTATTTT	CAIRNRSTDTQYF
TRBV9	.	TRBJ2-1	TRBD2	TGTGCCGGCAGCTCTTCGGCTAGCGGGTACTCCTACAATGAGCAGTTCTTC	CAGSSSASGYSYNEQFF
TRBV4-2	few	TRBJ2-7	TRBD1	TGTGCCAGCAGCCAAAGGGACAGGACGGGAGAGCAGTACTTC	CASSQRDRTGEQYF
TRBV7-2	.	TRBJ1-5	.	TGTGCCAGCAGCTTAGGAGGGCTGGGGGGTACGCCCCAGCATTTT	CASSLGGLGGTPQHF
TRBV13	few	TRBJ2-7	TRBD2	TGTGCCAGCAGCCCACCTCGGATAGCGGGAGCCTACGAGCAGTACTTC	CASSPPRIAGAYEQYF
TRBV5-6	.	TRBJ2-5	TRBD2	TGTGCCAGCACACCGGGACTAGCGGGACCGCCAGAAGAGACCCAGTACTTC	CASTPGLAGPPEETQYF
TRBV7-3	.	TRBJ2-2	.	TGTGCCAGCAGCTTACTTGGACAGTTGAGCACCGGGGAGCTGTTTTTT	CASSLLGQLSTGELFF
TRBV6-1	.	TRBJ2-7	.	TGTGCCAGCAGTGAACCGGCCACCACAGCGGCCAGCGAGCAGTACTTC	CASSEPATTAASEQYF
TRBV19	.	TRBJ1-5	.	TGTGCCAGTAGTAAGGGAGCTATCAATCAGCCCCAGCATTTT	CASSKGAINQPQHF
TRBV7-2	.	TRBJ1-1	.	TGTGCCAGCAGCTTAGTAAAACAGAACACTGAAGCTTTCTTT	CASSLVKQNTEAFF
TRBV7-2	few	TRBJ1-3	.	TGTGCCAGCAGCTTATTTAGCAAACCTGGAAACACCATATATTTT	CASSLFSKPGNTIYF
TRBV30	.	TRBJ2-7	TRBD1	TGTGCCTGGAGTGTACGGGACAGGGGACGCCCGGGGGGTGAGCAGTACTTC	CAWSVRDRGRPGGEQYF
TRBV4-1	.	TRBJ2-2	TRBD1	TGCGCCAGCAGCCAAGGGGGACAGGGGGCCGGCGGGGAGCTGTTTTTT	CASSQGGQGAGGELFF
TRBV19	few	TRBJ2-2	TRBD1	TGTGCCAGTAGTAAGACAGGGGTGATAGCCGGGGAGCTGTTTTTT	CASSKTGVIAGELFF
TRBV19	.	TRBJ2-3	.	TGTGCCAGTAGTAGAAATTATCCATCGGCGCAGTATTTT	CASSRNYPSAQYF
TRBV10-2	.	TRBJ2-7	.	TGCGCCAGCAGTGAGACAGGGAGGGCCTACGAGCAGTACTTC	CASSETGRAYEQYF
TRBV6-1	once	TRBJ2-7	.	TGTGCCAGCAGCCTTAACAGCATAACCTACGAGCAGTACTTC	CASSLNSITYEQYF
TRBV2	.	TRBJ1-1	.	TGTGCCAGCAGTGAAGGGGGCAGGGGAGCTTTCTTT	CASSEGGRGAFF
TRBV5-5	.	TRBJ1-1	.	TGTGCCAGCACCTTCCTGTTAGAGGTGAACACTGAAGCTTTCTTT	CASTFLLEVNTEAFF
TRBV9	.	TRBJ2-5	TRBD2	TGTGCCAGCAGCGTAGTAACTAGCGGGGGTCGAGAGACCCAGTACTTC	CASSVVTSGGRETQYF
TRBV5-4	.	TRBJ2-7	TRBD2	TGTGCCAGCAGCTTGAGGGAGGGCCTCCACGAGCAGTACTTC	CASSLREGLHEQYF
TRBV18	few	TRBJ2-3	.	TGTGCCAGCTCACCCCCCCCGGGGTCCCGGGCGCGCACAGATACGCAGTATTTT	CASSPPPGSRARTDTQYF
TRBV28	.	TRBJ2-7	TRBD1	TGTGCCAGCAGTAGGGCCTATCGGACAGGGGATCCCTACGAGCAGTACTTC	CASSRAYRTGDPYEQYF
TRBV5-5	.	TRBJ2-5	TRBD1	TGTGCCAGCAGCACACTCGGGACAGGGGGTTCCCAAGAGACCCAGTACTTC	CASSTLGTGGSQETQYF
TRBV27	.	TRBJ1-2	TRBD1	TGTGCCAGCAGTTTATCGGTCAGGGGGCCAGATGGCTACACCTTC	CASSLSVRGPDGYTF
TRBV6-1	once	TRBJ2-1	TRBD2	TGTGCCAGCAGTGAAGGGGGACTAGCGGGAACATACAATGAGCAGTTCTTC	CASSEGGLAGTYNEQFF
TRBV27	once	TRBJ2-3	.	TGTGCCAGCAGTTTATTGGGCAGATTCACAGATACGCAGTATTTT	CASSLLGRFTDTQYF
TRBV27	.	TRBJ2-7	TRBD1	TGTGCCACCGCCACCGGGACAGGGATGCTCCGCAGCTCCTACGAGCAGTACTTC	CATATGTGMLRSSYEQYF
TRBV5-6	.	TRBJ2-1	.	TGTGCCAGCAGCCCCGGACCCGGGACTGACAATGAGCAGTTCTTC	CASSPGPGTDNEQFF
TRBV4-1	.	TRBJ2-3	TRBD1	TGCGCCAGCAGCCACCGAAAGGGGACAGGGGGCACAGATACGCAGTATTTT	CASSHRKGTGGTDTQYF
TRBV5-1	.	TRBJ2-7	.	TGCGCCAGCAGCAGCAACAGGGAGCGAGAGCAGTACTTC	CASSSNREREQYF
TRBV19	few	TRBJ1-1	.	TGTGCCAGTAGTATAGGAGGGACTGAAAGCCAAACTGAAGCTTTCTTT	CASSIGGTESQTEAFF
TRBV12-2	few	TRBJ2-1	.	TGTGCAAGTCGACCAGTGGGGCGGACTAGCGATTTGGATGAGCAGTTCTTC	CASRPVGRTSDLDEQFF
TRBV28	.	TRBJ1-5	.	TGTGCCAGCAGTCTCGTCCCTAGCAATCAGCCCCAGCATTTT	CASSLVPSNQPQHF
TRBV9	.	TRBJ2-1	.	TGTGCCAGCAGCGTAGAGTCTAGCGAGAGAAACAATGAGCAGTTCTTC	CASSVESSERNNEQFF
TRBV7-2	.	TRBJ2-7	.	TGTGCCAGCAGCCTGAGCTCCTACGAGCAGTACTTC	CASSLSSYEQYF
TRBV14	.	TRBJ2-3	TRBD2	TGTGCCAGCAGCCAAGTCCCTAGCGGGAGGCCAGATACGCAGTATTTT	CASSQVPSGRPDTQYF
TRBV5-6	.	TRBJ2-1	TRBD2	TGTGCCAGCAGCCCCTGGGAACTAGCGGGAGAGGATGAGCAGTTCTTC	CASSPWELAGEDEQFF
TRBV21-1	.	TRBJ1-4	.	TGTGCCAGCAGCAAAGAGCGGGAAGAAAAACTGTTTTTT	CASSKEREEKLFF
TRBV15	.	TRBJ2-7	TRBD2	TGTGCCACCAGCGGAAGGACTAGCGGGAACGAGCAGTACTTC	CATSGRTSGNEQYF
TRBV29-1	.	TRBJ2-3	.	TGCAGCGTTGACGAGGGCTCGCAGTATTTT	CSVDEGSQYF
TRBV2	.	TRBJ2-7	TRBD2	TGTGCCAGCTTCTACCCGACTAGCGGGAGCTCCTACGAGCAGTACTTC	CASFYPTSGSSYEQYF
TRBV19	.	TRBJ1-5	.	TGTGCCAGTAGCTCAGGGGTTAGCAATCAGCCCCAGCATTTT	CASSSGVSNQPQHF
TRBV6-5	.	TRBJ2-7	TRBD1	TGTGCCAGCAGTTACTCGGGACAGACCCACGAGCAGTACTTC	CASSYSGQTHEQYF
TRBV11-3	.	TRBJ2-7	TRBD2	TGTGCCAGCAGCTTAGGACTAGCGGGAGACTACGAGCAGTACTTC	CASSLGLAGDYEQYF
TRBV7-2	once	TRBJ1-2	TRBD1	TGTGCCAGCAGCCCCGGACAGGGAGAAGGCTACACCTTC	CASSPGQGEGYTF
TRBV4-1	.	TRBJ2-7	.	TGCGCCAGCAGCCAAGATGTCGCGGAGGATCCCAACGAGCAGTACTTC	CASSQDVAEDPNEQYF
TRBV7-9	once	TRBJ2-7	TRBD2	TGTGCCAGCAGCTGGCATCAGGGAGCGGGAGAGCAGTACTTC	CASSWHQGAGEQYF
TRBV4-3	.	TRBJ1-2	.	TGCGCCAGCAGCCAATGGGCCGTTCAGGGGAATCTGGGCTACACCTTC	CASSQWAVQGNLGYTF
TRBV7-2	few	TRBJ2-7	TRBD2	TGTGCCAGCAGCCCAAAGGTTGGCGGGAGCTACGAGCAGTACTTC	CASSPKVGGSYEQYF